The rows below give T cell receptor beta chains drawn from one sample of a study of T cell repertoires in cytomegalovirus infection. TCRdb ran MiXCR on the reads and lists one entry per CDR3 protein. The sample has 600,000 to 700,000 distinct CDR3 sequences, around 31% seen once. These TCRs are of unknown antigen specificity. The sequencing used cultured PBMCs, collected from culture after CMV antigen stimulation. The receptors originated from a human donor in good health (CMV status not recorded). Some clones in this sample may be carry-over from other donors' samples. Both conserved end residues are part of each CDR3. A D gene is named only where the DNA matches it firmly. Size tells how often a clone was seen (once, few, many) or the class of an expanded clone, and some rows leave it out.

clone size,J gene,V gene,D gene,CDR3 protein,CDR3 DNA
many,TRBJ2-1,TRBV6-6,-,CASSYGWVGDRTYNEQFF,TGTGCCAGCAGTTACGGGTGGGTGGGGGACCGTACCTACAATGAGCAGTTCTTC
-,TRBJ2-1,TRBV7-8,TRBD2,CASSLTSGSVYEQFF,TGTGCCAGCAGCTTGACTAGCGGGAGTGTCTATGAGCAGTTCTTC
many,TRBJ2-5,TRBV7-2,-,CASSFDRSRETQYF,TGTGCCAGCAGCTTTGACAGGAGCAGAGAGACCCAGTACTTC
-,TRBJ2-3,TRBV11-2,TRBD2,CASSLLGLAGWGELDTQYF,TGTGCCAGCAGCCTCTTGGGGTTAGCGGGCTGGGGTGAGCTAGATACGCAGTATTTT
few,TRBJ2-1,TRBV12-3/TRBV12-4,TRBD1,CASSGTVFIPDEQFF,TGTGCCAGCAGTGGGACAGTCTTTATCCCCGATGAGCAGTTCTTC
once,TRBJ1-3,TRBV20-1,-,CSAAAGTGNTIYF,TGCAGTGCAGCAGCAGGGACGGGAAACACCATATATTTT
many,TRBJ1-1,TRBV7-2,-,CASSLLPANTEAFF,TGTGCCAGCAGCTTATTACCAGCCAACACTGAAGCTTTCTTT
-,TRBJ1-2,TRBV7-6,TRBD1,CASSLGRDRGYGYTF,TGTGCCAGCAGCTTAGGGCGGGACAGGGGCTATGGCTACACCTTC
few,TRBJ2-7,TRBV12-3/TRBV12-4,-,CASSFGRPSDYEQYF,TGTGCCAGCAGTTTTGGACGGCCATCGGACTACGAGCAGTACTTC
-,TRBJ2-7,TRBV6-8,-,CAIPARDSYEQYF,TGTGCCATCCCTGCAAGGGACTCCTACGAGCAGTACTTC
-,TRBJ1-6,TRBV10-3,TRBD1,CAIKFDRGSPLHF,TGTGCCATCAAGTTCGACAGGGGTTCACCCCTCCACTTT
-,TRBJ2-1,TRBV7-2,TRBD2,CASRPLAGGYNEQFF,TGTGCCAGCAGGCCACTAGCGGGAGGGTACAATGAGCAGTTCTTC
-,TRBJ2-7,TRBV7-2,-,CASSLERGTEQYF,TGTGCCAGCAGCTTAGAAAGGGGTACCGAGCAGTACTTC
-,TRBJ2-3,TRBV20-1,-,CSRRRGSSDTQYF,TGCAGTCGGAGAAGAGGTTCGTCAGATACGCAGTATTTT
many,TRBJ1-1,TRBV7-8,-,CASSGEMNTEAFF,TGTGCCAGCAGCGGGGAAATGAACACTGAAGCTTTCTTT
once,TRBJ1-5,TRBV6-8,-,CASSHLQVSNQPQHF,TGTGCCAGCAGCCACCTACAGGTTAGCAATCAGCCCCAGCATTTT
few,TRBJ2-6,TRBV28,-,CASNRGTVSGANVLTF,TGTGCCAGCAATCGAGGGACGGTATCCGGGGCCAACGTCCTGACTTTC
-,TRBJ2-5,TRBV7-4,TRBD2,CASSPGPIVPIAGSQETQYF,TGTGCCAGCAGCCCCGGGCCGATCGTACCTATAGCGGGGTCCCAAGAGACCCAGTACTTC
few,TRBJ2-2,TRBV12-3/TRBV12-4,TRBD1,CASDRGVPTGELFF,TGTGCCAGCGACAGGGGAGTACCCACCGGGGAGCTGTTTTTT
few,TRBJ2-2,TRBV6-2/TRBV6-3,TRBD2,CASSYPFPPSGREQNTGELFF,TGTGCCAGCAGTTACCCGTTTCCCCCCAGCGGGAGAGAACAGAACACCGGGGAGCTGTTTTTT
-,TRBJ1-1,TRBV12-3/TRBV12-4,-,CASSPYRDLNTEAFF,TGTGCCAGCAGTCCTTACAGGGATCTGAACACTGAAGCTTTCTTT
many,TRBJ1-1,TRBV11-2,-,CASSLMDLNTEAFF,TGTGCCAGCAGCTTAATGGATCTGAACACTGAAGCTTTCTTT
-,TRBJ2-7,TRBV5-6,TRBD1,CASSFQDRVSYEQYF,TGTGCCAGCAGCTTCCAGGACAGGGTGTCCTACGAGCAGTACTTC
-,TRBJ2-1,TRBV7-6,-,CASSFSLATSYNEQFF,TGTGCCAGCAGCTTTTCCCTAGCGACTTCCTACAATGAGCAGTTCTTC
once,TRBJ1-2,TRBV9,-,CASSPSLNPFYGYTF,TGTGCCAGCAGCCCATCCTTAAACCCATTCTATGGCTACACCTTC
-,TRBJ2-1,TRBV12-3/TRBV12-4,-,CASSPYGGAYRQFF,TGTGCCAGCAGCCCTTACGGGGGCGCGTACCGGCAGTTCTTC
-,TRBJ2-1,TRBV4-2,TRBD2,CASSLFAGAGTSFNEQFF,TGTGCCAGCAGCCTTTTTGCGGGTGCCGGGACTAGCTTCAATGAGCAGTTCTTC
many,TRBJ1-5,TRBV12-3/TRBV12-4,TRBD1,CASSTGEGQPQHF,TGTGCCAGCAGTACAGGGGAGGGTCAGCCCCAGCATTTT
-,TRBJ2-1,TRBV10-3,-,CATRQEGDEQFF,TGTGCCACTAGACAGGAAGGGGATGAGCAGTTCTTC
many,TRBJ2-5,TRBV7-2,-,CASSLVGFQETQYF,TGTGCCAGCAGCTTAGTGGGATTCCAAGAGACCCAGTACTTC